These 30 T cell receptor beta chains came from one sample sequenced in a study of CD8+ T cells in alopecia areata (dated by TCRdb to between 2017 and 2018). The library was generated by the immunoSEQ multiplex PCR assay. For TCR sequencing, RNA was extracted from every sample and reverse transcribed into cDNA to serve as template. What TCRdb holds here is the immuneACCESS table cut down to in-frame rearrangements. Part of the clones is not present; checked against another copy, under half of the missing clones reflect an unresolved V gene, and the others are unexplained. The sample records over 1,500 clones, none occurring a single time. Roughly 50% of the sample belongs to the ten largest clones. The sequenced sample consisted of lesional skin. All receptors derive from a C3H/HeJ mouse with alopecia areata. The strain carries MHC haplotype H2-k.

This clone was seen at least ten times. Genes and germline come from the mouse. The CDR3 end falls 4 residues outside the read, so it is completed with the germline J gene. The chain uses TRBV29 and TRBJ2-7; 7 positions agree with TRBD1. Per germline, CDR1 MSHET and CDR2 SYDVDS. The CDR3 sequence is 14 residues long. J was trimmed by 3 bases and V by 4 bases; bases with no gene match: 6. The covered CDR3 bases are TGTGCTAGCAGTTCCCTCCGGGACAGCTAT. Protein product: CASSSLRDSY. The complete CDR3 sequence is CASSSLRDSYEQYF. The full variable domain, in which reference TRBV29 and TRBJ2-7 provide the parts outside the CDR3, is DMKVTQMPRYLIKRMGENVLLECGQDMSHETMYWYRQDPGLGLQLIYISYDVDSNSEGDIPKGYRVSRKKREHFSLILDSAKTNQTSVYFCASSSLRDSYEQYFGPGTRLTVL.

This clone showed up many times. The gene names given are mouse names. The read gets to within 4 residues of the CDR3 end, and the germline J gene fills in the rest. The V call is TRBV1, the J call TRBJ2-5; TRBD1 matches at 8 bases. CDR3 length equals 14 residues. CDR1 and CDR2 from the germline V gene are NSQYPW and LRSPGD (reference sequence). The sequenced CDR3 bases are TGCACCTGCAGTGCAGAGGACAGGGAGGAC. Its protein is CTCSAEDRED. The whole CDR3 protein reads CTCSAEDREDTQYF.

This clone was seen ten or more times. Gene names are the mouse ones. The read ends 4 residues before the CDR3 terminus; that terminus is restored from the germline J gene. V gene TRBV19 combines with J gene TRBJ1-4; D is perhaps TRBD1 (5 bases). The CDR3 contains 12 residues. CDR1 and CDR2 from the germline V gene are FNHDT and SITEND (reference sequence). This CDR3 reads CASSIQGERLFF. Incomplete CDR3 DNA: TGTGCCAGCAGTATCCAGGGCGAA. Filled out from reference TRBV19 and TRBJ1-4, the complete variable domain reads GGIITQTPKFLIGQEGQKLTLKCQQNFNHDTMYWYRQDSGKGLRLIYYSITENDLQKGDLSEGYDASREKKSSFSLTVTSAQKNEMAVFLCASSIQGERLFFGHGTKLSVL.

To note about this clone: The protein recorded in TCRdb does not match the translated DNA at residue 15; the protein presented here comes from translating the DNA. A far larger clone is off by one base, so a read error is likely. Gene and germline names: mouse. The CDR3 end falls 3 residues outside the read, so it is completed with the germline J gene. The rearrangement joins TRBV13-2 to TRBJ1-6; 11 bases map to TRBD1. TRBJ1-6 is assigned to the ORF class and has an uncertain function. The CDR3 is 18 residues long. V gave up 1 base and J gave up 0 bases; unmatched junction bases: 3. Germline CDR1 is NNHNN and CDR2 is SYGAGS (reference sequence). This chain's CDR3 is CASGDSDRGHSYNSPLYF. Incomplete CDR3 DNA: TGTGCCAGCGGTGATTCGGACAGGGGGCATTCCTATAATTCGCCC.

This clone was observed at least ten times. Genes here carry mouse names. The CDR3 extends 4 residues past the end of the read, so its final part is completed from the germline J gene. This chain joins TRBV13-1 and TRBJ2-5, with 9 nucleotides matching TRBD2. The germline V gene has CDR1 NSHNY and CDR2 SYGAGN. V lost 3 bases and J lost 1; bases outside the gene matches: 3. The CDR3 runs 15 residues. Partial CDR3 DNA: TGTGCCAGCAGTGTCAGGACTGGGGACCAAGAC. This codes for CASSVRTGDQD. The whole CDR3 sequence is CASSVRTGDQDTQYF.

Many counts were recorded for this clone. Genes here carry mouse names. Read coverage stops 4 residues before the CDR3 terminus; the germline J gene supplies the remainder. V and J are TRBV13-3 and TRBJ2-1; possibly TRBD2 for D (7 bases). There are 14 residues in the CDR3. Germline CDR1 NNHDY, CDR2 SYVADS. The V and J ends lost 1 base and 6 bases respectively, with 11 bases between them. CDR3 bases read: TGTGCCAGCAGTGATCGGGGGGCGCGTGCT. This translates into CASSDRGARA. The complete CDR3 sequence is CASSDRGARAEQFF.

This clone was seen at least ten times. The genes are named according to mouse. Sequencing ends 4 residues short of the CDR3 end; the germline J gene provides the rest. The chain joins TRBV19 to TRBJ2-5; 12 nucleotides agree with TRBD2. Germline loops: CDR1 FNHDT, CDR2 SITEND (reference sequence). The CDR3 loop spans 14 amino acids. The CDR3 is CASKTGGAPDTQYF. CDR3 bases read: TGTGCCAGCAAGACTGGGGGGGCGCCGGAC.

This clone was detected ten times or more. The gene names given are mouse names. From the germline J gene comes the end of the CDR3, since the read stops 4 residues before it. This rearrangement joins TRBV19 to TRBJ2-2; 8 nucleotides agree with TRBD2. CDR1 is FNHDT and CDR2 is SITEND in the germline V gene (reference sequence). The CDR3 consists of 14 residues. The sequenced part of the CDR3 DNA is TGTGCCAGCAGTATGGGGGGGCGCAACGGG. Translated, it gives CASSMGGRNG. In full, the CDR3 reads CASSMGGRNGQLYF.

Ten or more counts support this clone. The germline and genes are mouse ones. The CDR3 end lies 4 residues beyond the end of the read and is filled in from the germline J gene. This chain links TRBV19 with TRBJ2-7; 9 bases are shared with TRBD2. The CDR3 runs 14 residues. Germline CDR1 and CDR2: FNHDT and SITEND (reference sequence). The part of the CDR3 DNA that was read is TGTGCCAGCAGTATAATTGGGGGGGCTCAT. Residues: CASSIIGGAH. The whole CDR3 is CASSIIGGAHEQYF.

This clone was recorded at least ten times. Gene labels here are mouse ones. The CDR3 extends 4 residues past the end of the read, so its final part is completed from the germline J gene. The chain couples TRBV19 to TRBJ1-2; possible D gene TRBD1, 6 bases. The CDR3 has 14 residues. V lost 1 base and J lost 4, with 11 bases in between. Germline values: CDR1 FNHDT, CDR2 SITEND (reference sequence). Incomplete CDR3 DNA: TGTGCCAGCAGTATATGGGGGGCAGGCTCC. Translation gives CASSIWGAGS. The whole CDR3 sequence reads CASSIWGAGSDYTF.

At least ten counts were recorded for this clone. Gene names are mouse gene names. The CDR3 DNA, read in part, is TGCACCTGCAGTGCAGGGGGGGGGCGGACCGGG. Encoded protein: CTCSAGGGRTG. The complete CDR3 reads CTCSAGGGRTGQLYF. V usage is TRBV1 and J usage is TRBJ2-2, with TRBD2 identical over 8 bases. The CDR3 end is not reached by the read, which stops 4 residues before it; the germline J gene fills it in. The V segment lost 1 base and the J segment 5 bases; nucleotides outside the gene matches: 3. The length of the CDR3 is 15 residues. From germline, CDR1 is NSQYPW and CDR2 LRSPGD (reference sequence).

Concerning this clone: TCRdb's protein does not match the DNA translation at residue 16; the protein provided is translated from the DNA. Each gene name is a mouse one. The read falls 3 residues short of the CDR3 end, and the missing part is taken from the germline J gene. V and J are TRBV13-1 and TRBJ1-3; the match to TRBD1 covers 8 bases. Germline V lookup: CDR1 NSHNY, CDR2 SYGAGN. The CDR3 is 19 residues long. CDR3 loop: CARSDGPRGRGDSGNTLYF. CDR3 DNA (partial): TGTGCCAGGAGTGATGGTCCCAGGGGGCGTGGGGATTCTGGAAATACG.

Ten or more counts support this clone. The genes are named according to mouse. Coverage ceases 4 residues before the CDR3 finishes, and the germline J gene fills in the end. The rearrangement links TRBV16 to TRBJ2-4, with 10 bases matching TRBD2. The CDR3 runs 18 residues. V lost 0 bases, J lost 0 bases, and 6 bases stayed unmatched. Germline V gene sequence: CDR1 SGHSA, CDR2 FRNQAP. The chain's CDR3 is CASSLDSYWGGSQNTLYF. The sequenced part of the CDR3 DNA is TGTGCAAGCAGCTTAGATTCGTACTGGGGGGGAAGTCAAAAC.

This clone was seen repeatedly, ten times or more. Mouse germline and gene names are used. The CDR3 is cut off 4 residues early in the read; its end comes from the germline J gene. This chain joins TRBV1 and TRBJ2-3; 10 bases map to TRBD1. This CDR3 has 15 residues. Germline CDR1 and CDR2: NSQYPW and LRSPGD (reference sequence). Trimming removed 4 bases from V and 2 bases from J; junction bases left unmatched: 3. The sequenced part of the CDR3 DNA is TGCACCTGCAGTGGGGGACAGGGGATTGCAGAA. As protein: CTCSGGQGIAE. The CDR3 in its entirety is CTCSGGQGIAETLYF.

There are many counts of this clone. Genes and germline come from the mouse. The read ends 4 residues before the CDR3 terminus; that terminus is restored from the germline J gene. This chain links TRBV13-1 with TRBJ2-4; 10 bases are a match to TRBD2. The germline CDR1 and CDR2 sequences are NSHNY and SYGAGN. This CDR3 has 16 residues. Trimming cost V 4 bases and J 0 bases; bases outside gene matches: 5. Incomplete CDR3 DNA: TGTGCCAGCAGTATATACTGGGGGGGTAGTCAAAAC. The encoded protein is CASSIYWGGSQN. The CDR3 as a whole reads CASSIYWGGSQNTLYF.

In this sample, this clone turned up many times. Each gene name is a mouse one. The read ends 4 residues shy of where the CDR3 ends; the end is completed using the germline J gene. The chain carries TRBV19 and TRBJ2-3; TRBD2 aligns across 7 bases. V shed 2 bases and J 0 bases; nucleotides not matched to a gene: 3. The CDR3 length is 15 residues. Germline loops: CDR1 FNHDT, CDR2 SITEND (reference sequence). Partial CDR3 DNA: TGTGCCAGCAGTATGGGGGGGATTAGTGCAGAA. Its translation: CASSMGGISAE. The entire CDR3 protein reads CASSMGGISAETLYF.

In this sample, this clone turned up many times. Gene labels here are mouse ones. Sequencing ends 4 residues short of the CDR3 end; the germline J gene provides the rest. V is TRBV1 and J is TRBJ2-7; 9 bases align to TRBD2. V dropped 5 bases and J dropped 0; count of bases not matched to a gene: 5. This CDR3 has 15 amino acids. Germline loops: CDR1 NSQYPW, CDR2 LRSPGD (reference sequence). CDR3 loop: CTCSWDWESSYEQYF. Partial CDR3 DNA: TGCACCTGCAGTTGGGACTGGGAGAGCTCCTAT.

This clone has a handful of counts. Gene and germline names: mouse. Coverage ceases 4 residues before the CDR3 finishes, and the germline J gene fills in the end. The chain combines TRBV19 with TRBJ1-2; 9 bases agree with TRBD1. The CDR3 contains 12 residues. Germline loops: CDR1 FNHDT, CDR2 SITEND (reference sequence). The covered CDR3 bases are TGTGCCAGCAGGGACAGGGGATCC. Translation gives CASRDRGS. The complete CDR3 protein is CASRDRGSDYTF.

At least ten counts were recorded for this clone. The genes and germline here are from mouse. CDR3 DNA (partial): TGTGCCAGCAGTGAGGGCAGGGGAGGTAGTCAAAAC. It codes for CASSEGRGGSQN. The whole CDR3 reads CASSEGRGGSQNTLYF. The chain recombines TRBV13-1 with TRBJ2-4; D may be TRBD1 (6 bases). The read comes to an end 4 residues before the CDR3 does, leaving the germline J gene to fill in the end. V lost 2 bases to trimming and J lost 0 bases, with 13 bases between them. This CDR3 comprises 16 residues. Looked up from germline, CDR1 is NSHNY and CDR2 is SYGAGN.

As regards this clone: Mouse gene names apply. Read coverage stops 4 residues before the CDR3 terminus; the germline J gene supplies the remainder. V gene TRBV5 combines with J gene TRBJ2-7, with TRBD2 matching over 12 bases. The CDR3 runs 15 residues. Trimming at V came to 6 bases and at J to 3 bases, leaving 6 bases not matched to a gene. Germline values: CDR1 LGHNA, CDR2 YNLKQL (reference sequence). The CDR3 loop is CASSTRTGGGYEQYF. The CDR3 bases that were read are TGTGCCAGCAGTACCCGGACTGGGGGGGGCTAT.

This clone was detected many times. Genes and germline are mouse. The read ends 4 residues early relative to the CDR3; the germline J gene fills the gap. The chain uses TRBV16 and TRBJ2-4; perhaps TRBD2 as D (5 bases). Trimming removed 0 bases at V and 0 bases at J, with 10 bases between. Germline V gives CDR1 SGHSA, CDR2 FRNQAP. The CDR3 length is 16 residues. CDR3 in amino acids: CASSLDLWASQNTLYF. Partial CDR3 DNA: TGTGCAAGCAGCTTAGATCTCTGGGCTAGTCAAAAC.

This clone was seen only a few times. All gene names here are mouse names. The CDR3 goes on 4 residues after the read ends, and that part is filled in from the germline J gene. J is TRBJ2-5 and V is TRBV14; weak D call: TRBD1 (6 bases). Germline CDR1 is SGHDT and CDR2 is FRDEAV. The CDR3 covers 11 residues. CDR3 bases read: TGTGCCAGCAGTACAGGGGAC. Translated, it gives CASSTGD. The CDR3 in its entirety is CASSTGDTQYF.

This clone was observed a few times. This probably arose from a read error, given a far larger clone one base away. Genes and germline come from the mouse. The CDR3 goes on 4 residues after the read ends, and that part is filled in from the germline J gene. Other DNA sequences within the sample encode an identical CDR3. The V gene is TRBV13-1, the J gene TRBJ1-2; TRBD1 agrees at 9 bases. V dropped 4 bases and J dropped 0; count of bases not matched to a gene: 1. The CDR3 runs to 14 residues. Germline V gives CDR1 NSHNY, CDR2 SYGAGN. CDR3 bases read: TGTGCCAGCAGTCGGGACAGGGCAAACTCC. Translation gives CASSRDRANS. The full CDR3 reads CASSRDRANSDYTF.

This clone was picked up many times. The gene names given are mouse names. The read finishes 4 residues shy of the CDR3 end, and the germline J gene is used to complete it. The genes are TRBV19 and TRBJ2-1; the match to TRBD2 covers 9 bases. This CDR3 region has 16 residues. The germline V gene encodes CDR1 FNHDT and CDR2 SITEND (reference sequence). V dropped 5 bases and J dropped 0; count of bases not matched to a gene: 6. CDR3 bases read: TGTGCCAGCAGCCCCGACTGGGGGTATAACTATGCT. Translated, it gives CASSPDWGYNYA. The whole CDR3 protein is CASSPDWGYNYAEQFF.

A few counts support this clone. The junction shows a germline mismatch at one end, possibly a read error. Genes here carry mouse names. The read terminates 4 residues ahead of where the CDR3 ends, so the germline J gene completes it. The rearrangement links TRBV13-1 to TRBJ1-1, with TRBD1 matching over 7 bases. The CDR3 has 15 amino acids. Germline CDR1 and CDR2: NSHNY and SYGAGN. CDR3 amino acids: CASGDPGTANTEVFF. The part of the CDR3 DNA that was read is TGTGCCAGCGGTGATCCCGGGACAGCAAACACA.

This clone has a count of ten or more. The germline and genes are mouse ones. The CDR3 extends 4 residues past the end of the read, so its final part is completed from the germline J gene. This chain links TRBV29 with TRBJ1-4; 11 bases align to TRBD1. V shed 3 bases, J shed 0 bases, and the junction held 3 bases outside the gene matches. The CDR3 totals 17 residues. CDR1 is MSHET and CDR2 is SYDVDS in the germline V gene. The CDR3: CASSLGTGGLSNERLFF. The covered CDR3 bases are TGTGCTAGCAGTTTGGGGACAGGGGGTCTTTCCAACGAA.

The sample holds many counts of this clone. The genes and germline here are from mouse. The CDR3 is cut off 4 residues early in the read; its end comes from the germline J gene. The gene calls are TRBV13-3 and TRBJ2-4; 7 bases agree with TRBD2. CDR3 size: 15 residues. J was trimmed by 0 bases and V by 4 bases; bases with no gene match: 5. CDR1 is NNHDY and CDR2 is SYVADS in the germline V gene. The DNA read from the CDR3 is TGTGCCAGCAGTAAACTGGGGTTTAGTCAAAAC. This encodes CASSKLGFSQN. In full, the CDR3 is CASSKLGFSQNTLYF.

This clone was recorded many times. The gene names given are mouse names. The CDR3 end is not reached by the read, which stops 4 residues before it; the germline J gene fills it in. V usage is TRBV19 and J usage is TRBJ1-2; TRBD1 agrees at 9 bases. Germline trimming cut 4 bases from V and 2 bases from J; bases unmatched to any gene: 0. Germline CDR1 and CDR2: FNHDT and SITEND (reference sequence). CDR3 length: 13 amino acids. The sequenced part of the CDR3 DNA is TGTGCCAGCAGTGGGACAGGGAACTCC. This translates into CASSGTGNS. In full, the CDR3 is CASSGTGNSDYTF. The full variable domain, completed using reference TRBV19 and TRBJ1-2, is GGIITQTPKFLIGQEGQKLTLKCQQNFNHDTMYWYRQDSGKGLRLIYYSITENDLQKGDLSEGYDASREKKSSFSLTVTSAQKNEMAVFLCASSGTGNSDYTFGSGTRLLVI.

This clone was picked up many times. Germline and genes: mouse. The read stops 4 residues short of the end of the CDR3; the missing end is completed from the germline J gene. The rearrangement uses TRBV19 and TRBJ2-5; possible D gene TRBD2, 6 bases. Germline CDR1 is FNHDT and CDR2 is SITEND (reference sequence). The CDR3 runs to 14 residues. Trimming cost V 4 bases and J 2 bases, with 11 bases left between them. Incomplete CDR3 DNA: TGTGCCAGCAGTTCTCTGGGGTCCCAAGAC. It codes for CASSSLGSQD. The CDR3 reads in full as CASSSLGSQDTQYF.

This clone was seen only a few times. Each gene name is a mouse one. CDR3 sequence reads: CASSPGQGVERLFF. Partial CDR3 DNA: TGTGCCAGCAGCCCCGGACAGGGAGTCGAA. The rearrangement links TRBV14 to TRBJ1-4, with 8 nucleotides matching TRBD1. With the read ending 4 residues before the CDR3 end, the germline J gene is used to fill in that end. The V gene's germline CDR1 is SGHDT and CDR2 FRDEAV. This CDR3 has 14 amino acids.